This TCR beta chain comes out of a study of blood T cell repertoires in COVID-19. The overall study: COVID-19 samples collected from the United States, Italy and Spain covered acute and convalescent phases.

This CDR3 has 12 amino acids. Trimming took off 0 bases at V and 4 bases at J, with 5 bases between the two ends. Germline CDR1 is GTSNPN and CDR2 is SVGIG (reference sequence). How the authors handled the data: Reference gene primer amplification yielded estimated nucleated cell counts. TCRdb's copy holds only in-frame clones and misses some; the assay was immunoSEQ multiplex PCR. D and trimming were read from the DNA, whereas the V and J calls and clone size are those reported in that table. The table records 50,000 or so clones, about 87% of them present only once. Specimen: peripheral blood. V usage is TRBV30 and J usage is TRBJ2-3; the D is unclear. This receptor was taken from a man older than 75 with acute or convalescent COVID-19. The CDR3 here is CAWSVYADTQYF. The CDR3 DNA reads TGTGCCTGGAGTGTATATGCAGATACGCAGTATTTT.